One and the same sample provided the 20 T cell receptor beta chains below, sequenced in a study of blood T cell repertoires in COVID-19. The method was immunoSEQ multiplex PCR; TCRdb's version includes in-frame clones alone and lacks a portion of them. Among about 88,000 clones listed, 88% were seen once. Sequenced sample: peripheral blood. These TCRs come from an elderly man with acute or convalescent COVID-19.

The V and J genes are TRBV7-3 and TRBJ2-2; a weak D match, TRBD2 (7 bases). The germline V gene has CDR1 SGHTA and CDR2 FQGTGA. CDR3 length: 15 residues. V lost 0 bases, J lost 7 bases, and 12 bases lay in between. This CDR3 reads CASSLTAGASGELFF. In DNA form, the CDR3 reads TGTGCCAGCAGCTTAACGGCGGGGGCGAGCGGGGAGCTGTTTTTT.

The J gene is TRBJ1-5, the V gene TRBV19, with 7 bases that match TRBD1. Germline lookup yields CDR1 LNHDA and CDR2 SQIVND (reference sequence). With 5 bases clipped from V and 2 bases from J, the junction kept 9 bases outside the gene matches. The CDR3 covers 16 residues. The CDR3 bases are TGTGCCAGTAGTGCCCTAAGACAGGGAGGCAATCAGCCCCAGCATTTT. Its translation is CASSALRQGGNQPQHF.

This clone showed up just once. This chain links TRBV2 with TRBJ1-5, with 10 bases matching TRBD1. Germline V lookup: CDR1 SNHLY, CDR2 FYNNEI. This CDR3 is 14 amino acids long. The trim removed 6 bases at V and 7 bases at J, leaving 6 bases unmatched. CDR3 residues: CASRADRGQQPQHF. The CDR3, as DNA: TGTGCCAGCAGGGCCGACAGGGGGCAACAGCCCCAGCATTTT.

This rearrangement joins TRBV6-6 to TRBJ1-5, with D perhaps matching TRBD1 (5 bases). V lost 5 bases to trimming and J lost 5 bases, with 10 bases between them. The CDR3 extends over 13 amino acids. Germline CDR1 and CDR2: MNHNY and SVGAGI (reference sequence). CDR3 sequence (DNA): TGTGCCAGCAGTCCCTCAGGGTATCAGCCCCAGCATTTT. It encodes CASSPSGYQPQHF.

The V gene is TRBV18, the J gene TRBJ2-7; maybe TRBD1 (5 bases). This CDR3 comprises 14 residues. The germline gives CDR1 KGHSH, CDR2 LQKENI. Trimming removed 3 bases from V and 1 base from J, with 10 bases in between. As DNA, the CDR3 is TGTGCCAGCTCACCTCTGGACATATCCTACGAGCAGTACTTC. The encoded protein is CASSPLDISYEQYF.

V is TRBV19 and J is TRBJ1-2; D is perhaps TRBD1 (5 bases). The V end lost 5 bases, the J end lost 1 base, and 26 bases lay between the germline ends. This CDR3 has 19 amino acids. The germline CDR1 and CDR2 sequences are LNHDA and SQIVND (reference sequence). The chain's CDR3 is CASSVKYRSIGRYNYGYTF. CDR3 sequence (DNA): TGTGCCAGTAGTGTAAAATACAGGTCCATAGGCCGCTATAACTATGGCTACACCTTC.

This clone was counted once. This chain uses TRBV5-1 with TRBJ1-2; a weak D match, TRBD1 (5 bases). Looked up from germline, CDR1 is SGHRS and CDR2 is YFSETQ. The CDR3 is 14 amino acids. Trimming took 4 bases from V and 4 from J, leaving 14 bases between them. In DNA, the CDR3 is TGCGCCAGCAGCCCCCCGACAGAAGCCTATGGCTACACCTTC. It specifies CASSPPTEAYGYTF. Full variable domain (remainder filled in from reference TRBV5-1 and TRBJ1-2): KAGVTQTPRYLIKTRGQQVTLSCSPISGHRSVSWYQQTPGQGLQFLFEYFSETQRNKGNFPGRFSGRQFSNSRSEMNVSTLELGDSALYLCASSPPTEAYGYTFGSGTRLTVV.

In regard to this clone: The sample holds other DNA sequences that translate to the same CDR3. This chain links TRBV14 with TRBJ1-1; a weak D match, TRBD1 (6 bases). This CDR3 has 13 residues. With 0 bases removed from V and 5 bases from J, the gap between germline ends came to 7 bases. Germline V CDR1 and CDR2: SGHDN, FVKESK. DNA for the CDR3: TGTGCCAGCAGCCAAGATAGGGGGACTGAAGCTTTCTTT. Translated, it gives CASSQDRGTEAFF.

This chain links TRBV30 with TRBJ2-5; D unresolved. Germline-derived CDR1 and CDR2 are GTSNPN and SVGIG (reference sequence). CDR3 length: 13 residues. Trimming cost V 2 bases and J 3 bases, with 10 bases left between them. The CDR3 nucleotides read TGTGCCTGGAGTCCTGATACTAAAGAGACCCAGTACTTC. It specifies CAWSPDTKETQYF. Full variable domain (outside the CDR3, taken from reference TRBV30 and TRBJ2-5): SQTIHQWPATLVQPVGSPLSLECTVEGTSNPNLYWYRQAAGRGLQLLFYSVGIGQISSEVPQNLSASRPQDRQFILSSKKLLLSDSGFYLCAWSPDTKETQYFGPGTRLLVL.

The genes are TRBV6-5 and TRBJ2-1; perhaps TRBD1 as D (7 bases). This CDR3 is 15 amino acids long. The V gene's germline CDR1 is MNHEY and CDR2 SVGAGI. The V gene lost 0 bases and the J gene lost 5 bases, with 11 bases spanning the gap. DNA of the CDR3: TGTGCCAGCAGTTACTCCGGGGGACAGAACAATGAGCAGTTCTTC. It encodes CASSYSGGQNNEQFF.

The J gene is TRBJ2-3, the V gene TRBV24-1, with D maybe TRBD1 (5 bases). CDR1 KGHDR and CDR2 SFDVKD come from the germline V gene. CDR3 length equals 15 residues. The germline V and J ends were trimmed by 3 bases and 0 bases, with 9 bases remaining between them. CDR3 region: CATSDPQGSTDTQYF. Here the CDR3 DNA reads TGTGCCACCAGTGATCCCCAGGGTAGCACAGATACGCAGTATTTT.

The chain combines TRBV4-1 with TRBJ2-1; 11 bases are shared with TRBD2. The CDR3 is 18 amino acids. Germline values: CDR1 MGHRA, CDR2 YSYEKL. The junction had 9 bases not matched to a gene; V was cut back by 1 base and J by 4 bases. CDR3 amino acids: CASSQGLAGSRPYNEQFF. The CDR3 DNA follows: TGCGCCAGCAGCCAAGGACTAGCGGGATCCCGACCTTACAATGAGCAGTTCTTC.

The chain couples TRBV7-2 to TRBJ2-1; a possible D gene is TRBD2 (6 bases). The length of the CDR3 is 17 residues. V was shortened by 7 bases and J by 0 bases, with 19 bases between the two germline ends. CDR1 and CDR2 (germline): SGHTA, FQGNSA. CDR3: CASIMRAGPSSYNEQFF. CDR3 in DNA: TGTGCCAGCATTATGAGGGCGGGACCAAGCTCCTACAATGAGCAGTTCTTC.

The chain combines TRBV5-6 with TRBJ2-2; 12 bases line up with TRBD2. V lost 0 bases and J lost 5; bases outside the gene matches: 2. Germline V lookup: CDR1 SGHDT, CDR2 YYEEEE. The CDR3 contains 16 residues. The CDR3 DNA follows: TGTGCCAGCAGCTTGGCCGGGACTAGCGGGACCGGGGAGCTGTTTTTT. This codes for CASSLAGTSGTGELFF.

This chain links TRBV10-3 with TRBJ2-2, with 9 bases lining up with TRBD1. V lost 6 bases to trimming and J lost 2 bases; unmatched junction nucleotides: 7. Germline V gene sequence: CDR1 ENHRY, CDR2 SYGVKD. The CDR3 is 16 residues long. CDR3: CAISIDRGVNTGELFF. In nucleotides, the CDR3 is TGTGCCATCAGCATAGACAGGGGGGTAAACACCGGGGAGCTGTTTTTT.

The chain uses TRBV6-2 or TRBV6-3 and TRBJ2-5; 9 bases align to TRBD2. From germline, CDR1 is MNHEY and CDR2 SVGEGT. With V trimmed by 5 bases and J by 2 bases, 9 bases remained unmatched. This CDR3 region has 16 residues. CDR3 in amino acids: CASSTSGTSYQETQYF. CDR3 nucleotide sequence: TGTGCCAGCAGTACATCCGGGACTAGCTATCAAGAGACCCAGTACTTC.

This clone was seen more than once but under ten times. The genes are TRBV9 and TRBJ1-3; a possible D gene is TRBD1 (5 bases). Germline V gene data show CDR1 as SGDLS and CDR2 as YYNGEE. Trimming cost V 0 bases and J 2 bases, with 9 bases left between them. The CDR3 contains 15 residues. The CDR3: CASSVDWGPGNTIYF. In nucleotides, the CDR3 is TGTGCCAGCAGCGTAGATTGGGGCCCTGGAAACACCATATATTTT.

The chain links TRBV28 to TRBJ1-3, with D unresolved. CDR1 is MDHEN, CDR2 SYDVKM, per germline. CDR3 length: 17 amino acids. The V gene lost 6 bases and the J gene lost 0 bases, with 18 bases spanning the gap. The CDR3 coding sequence is TGTGCCAGCAGACAGAGTCACCTGACGGACTCTGGAAACACCATATATTTT. This translates into CASRQSHLTDSGNTIYF.

The J gene is TRBJ2-2, the V gene TRBV30, with 9 nucleotides matching TRBD2. The CDR3 covers 15 residues. With 8 bases clipped from V and 6 bases from J, the junction kept 13 bases outside the gene matches. Germline-derived CDR1 and CDR2 are GTSNPN and SVGIG (reference sequence). CDR3: CAPNHRREGPGELFF. Written as DNA, the CDR3 is TGTGCCCCGAACCACCGGCGGGAGGGCCCCGGGGAGCTGTTTTTT.

The chain is built from TRBV6-6 and TRBJ1-2; 9 positions agree with TRBD1. From germline, CDR1 is MNHNY and CDR2 SVGAGI (reference sequence). The CDR3 covers 15 residues. V shed 5 bases and J 4 bases; nucleotides not matched to a gene: 8. CDR3 DNA sequence: TGTGCCAGCAGTCCCTGGACAGGGGACGGCTATGGCTACACCTTC. It specifies CASSPWTGDGYGYTF.